This record looks at one T cell receptor beta chain sequence and its context. TCRdb's table, derived via immunoSEQ multiplex PCR, lists solely in-frame clones and lacks some. Here the sample spans 650,000 to 950,000 clones, approximately 85% being singletons. This entry belongs to a study of shared T cell receptors in the human thymus. The V gene lost 8 bases and the J gene lost 4 bases, with 20 bases spanning the gap. This CDR3 is 15 amino acids long. Germline V CDR1 and CDR2: SNHLY, FYNNEI. The same sample was also used in a study of human thymus T cells. That paper notes: Related work found strong thymic repertoire overlap between unrelated individuals.

The chain combines TRBV2 with TRBJ1-1, with D tentatively TRBD1 (5 bases). This sequence was found in a girl younger than two with a congenital heart defect. The sequenced sample consisted of thymocytes. In DNA, the CDR3 is TGTGCCAGCGGGGTTTGGGGGGTAACGGTCACTGAAGCTTTCTTT. Its protein is CASGVWGVTVTEAFF.